This record concerns one T cell receptor (beta chain) sequence. Its antigen remains unknown. This sample was taken from a study of cytomegalovirus exposure and HLA in healthy donors. Whole-study findings and limits: Later examination showed HLA-associated TCR beta chains had greater clonal expansion than equally common others. It has been reported that TCR beta sequences accurately predicted the HLA-A and HLA-B alleles of most subjects.

PCR amplification relied on 60 Vbeta primers (plus 13 Jbeta primers). Clones were read by immunoSEQ multiplex PCR, and TCRdb kept only the in-frame ones, dropping some. The table lists 190,000 or so clones. CDR1 is GTSNPN and CDR2 is SVGIG in the germline V gene (reference sequence). Trimming removed 5 bases from V and 1 base from J; junction bases left unmatched: 8. The CDR3 sequence is 15 residues long. This receptor was identified in a boy between 5 and 17 years old in good health and CMV-seronegative. V usage is TRBV30 and J usage is TRBJ2-3; 8 bases map to TRBD2. Sequenced input: PBMCs. CDR3 loop: CAWRGGGPRTDTQYF. The CDR3 coding sequence is TGTGCCTGGCGGGGCGGGGGGCCCCGCACAGATACGCAGTATTTT.